The T cell receptor beta chain under discussion was sequenced for a study of T cell clonotyping in hematopoietic cell transplantation. Study-wide findings and caveats: Pathologically expanded recipient clonotypes increased progressively from day 30 to day 180 as diversity fell. Graft donor and pretransplant recipient Inverse Simpson Index values predicted broader posttransplant TCR diversity. No sorting was done, leaving CD4 and CD8 contributions mixed.

As for this clone: Its antigen is currently unknown.

The table came from immunoSEQ multiplex PCR; TCRdb's copy has only in-frame clones and leaves some out. The sample has roughly 14,000 clones; 86% are singletons. Germline V gene data show CDR1 as SGHTA and CDR2 as FQGTGA. This CDR3 is built from 14 residues. Trimming cost V 5 bases and J 5 bases, with 14 bases left between them. V usage is TRBV7-3 and J usage is TRBJ2-3; D unclear. This specimen consisted of PBMCs, obtained 100 days after allogeneic stem cell transplant. The clonotype was recovered from a male patient aged 50 to 59 who had an allogeneic stem cell transplant from an unrelated donor, so T cells may come from the graft donor. Some clones in this sample may be carry-over from other donors' samples. CDR3 nucleotide sequence: TGTGCCAGCAGCCCGGGCCTTACCGGAGATACGCAGTATTTT. It translates to CASSPGLTGDTQYF.